What follows describes a single T cell receptor beta chain. These data originate in a study of blood T cell repertoires in COVID-19. Study overall: From the United States, Italy and Spain came samples of acute and convalescent COVID-19. T cells, B-cell-depleted T cells, or PBMCs supplied cDNA or gDNA.

The V gene lost 0 bases and the J gene lost 6 bases, with 7 bases spanning the gap. CDR1 SEHNR and CDR2 FQNEAQ come from the germline V gene (reference sequence). This CDR3 comprises 13 residues. The repertoire was sequenced with immunoSEQ multiplex PCR; TCRdb's copy has only in-frame clones and lacks some. The sample gives about 280,000 clones, around 90% of which show up once; approximately 8.8% is in the top ten. This receptor was identified in a man between 18 and 35 years old with active or convalescent COVID-19. The chain is built from TRBV7-9 and TRBJ2-3; TRBD1 is a possible D gene (6 bases). Sequencing was performed on peripheral blood. The chain's CDR3 is CASSLAQGDTQYF. CDR3 bases: TGTGCCAGCAGCTTAGCACAGGGCGATACGCAGTATTTT.